The entry below gives a single T cell receptor beta chain sequence along with its context. Its matching antigen is unknown. This CDR3 contains 13 residues. Germline V lookup: CDR1 MNHNS, CDR2 SASEGT. V was clipped by 2 bases and J by 3 bases, with 7 bases between them. This record belongs to a study of cytomegalovirus exposure and HLA in healthy donors. Overall study: The roughly 110 validation repertoires were produced on the same platform as the 650 to 800 repertoires of the first cohort. This was reported in a later analysis. General study points: In vitro checks showed that three CMV-associated chains really do target CMV antigens. Most TCR sequences were uncommon, yet certain public TCRs appeared in many donors. There were around 160 TCR beta chains listed as cytomegalovirus-associated.

Only in-frame clones appear in the TCRdb table, and some are missing; sequencing was by immunoSEQ multiplex PCR. The sample holds around 250,000 clones, roughly 88% seen once. V usage is TRBV6-1 and J usage is TRBJ1-2, with D uncertain. The receptor comes from a young woman in good health and CMV-seronegative. The source material was PBMCs. CDR3 in amino acids: CASSETVDYGYTF. CDR3 DNA sequence: TGTGCCAGCAGTGAAACGGTGGACTATGGCTACACCTTC.